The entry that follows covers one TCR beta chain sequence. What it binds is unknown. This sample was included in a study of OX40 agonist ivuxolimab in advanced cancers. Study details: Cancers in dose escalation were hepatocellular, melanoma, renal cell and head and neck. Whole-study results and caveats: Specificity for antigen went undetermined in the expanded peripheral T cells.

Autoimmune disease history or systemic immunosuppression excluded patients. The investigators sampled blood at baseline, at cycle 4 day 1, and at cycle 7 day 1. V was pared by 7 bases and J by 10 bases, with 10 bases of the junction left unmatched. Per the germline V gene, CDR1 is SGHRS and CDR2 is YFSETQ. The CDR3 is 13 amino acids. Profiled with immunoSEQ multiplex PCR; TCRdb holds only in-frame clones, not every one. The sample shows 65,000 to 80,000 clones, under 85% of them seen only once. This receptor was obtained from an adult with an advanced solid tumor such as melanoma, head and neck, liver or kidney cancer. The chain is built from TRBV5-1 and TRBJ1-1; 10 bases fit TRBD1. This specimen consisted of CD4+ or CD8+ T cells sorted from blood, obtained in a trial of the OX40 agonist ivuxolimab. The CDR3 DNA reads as TGCGCCAGCGGCCCGGGACAGGGGATCGGAGCTTTCTTT. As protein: CASGPGQGIGAFF.